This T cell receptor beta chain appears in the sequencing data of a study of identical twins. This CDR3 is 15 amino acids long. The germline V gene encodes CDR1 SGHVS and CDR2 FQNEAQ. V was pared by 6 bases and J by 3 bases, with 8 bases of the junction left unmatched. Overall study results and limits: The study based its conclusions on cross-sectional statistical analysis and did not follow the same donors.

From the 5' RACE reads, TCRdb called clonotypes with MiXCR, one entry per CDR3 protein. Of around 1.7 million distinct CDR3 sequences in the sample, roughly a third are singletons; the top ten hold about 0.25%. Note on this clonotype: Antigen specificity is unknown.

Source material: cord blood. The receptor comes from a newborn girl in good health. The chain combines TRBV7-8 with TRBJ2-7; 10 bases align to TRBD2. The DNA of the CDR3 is TGTGCCAGCAGTCCACTTACTAGCGGGGTCTACGAGCAGTACTTC. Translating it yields CASSPLTSGVYEQYF.